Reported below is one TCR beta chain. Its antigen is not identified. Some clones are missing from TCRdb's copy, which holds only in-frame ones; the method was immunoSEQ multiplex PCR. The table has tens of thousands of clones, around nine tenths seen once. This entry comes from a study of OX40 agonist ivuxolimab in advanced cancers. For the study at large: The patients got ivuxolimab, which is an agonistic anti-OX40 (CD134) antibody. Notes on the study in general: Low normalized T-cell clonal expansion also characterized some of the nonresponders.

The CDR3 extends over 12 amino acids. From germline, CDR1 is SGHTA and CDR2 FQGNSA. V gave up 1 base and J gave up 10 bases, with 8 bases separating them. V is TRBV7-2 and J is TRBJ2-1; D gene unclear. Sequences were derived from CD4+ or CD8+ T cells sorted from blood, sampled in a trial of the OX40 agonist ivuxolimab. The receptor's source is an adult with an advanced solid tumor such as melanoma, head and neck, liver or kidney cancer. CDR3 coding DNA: TGTGCCAGCAGCTTAGTAGGCAGGGAGCAGTTCTTC. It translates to CASSLVGREQFF.